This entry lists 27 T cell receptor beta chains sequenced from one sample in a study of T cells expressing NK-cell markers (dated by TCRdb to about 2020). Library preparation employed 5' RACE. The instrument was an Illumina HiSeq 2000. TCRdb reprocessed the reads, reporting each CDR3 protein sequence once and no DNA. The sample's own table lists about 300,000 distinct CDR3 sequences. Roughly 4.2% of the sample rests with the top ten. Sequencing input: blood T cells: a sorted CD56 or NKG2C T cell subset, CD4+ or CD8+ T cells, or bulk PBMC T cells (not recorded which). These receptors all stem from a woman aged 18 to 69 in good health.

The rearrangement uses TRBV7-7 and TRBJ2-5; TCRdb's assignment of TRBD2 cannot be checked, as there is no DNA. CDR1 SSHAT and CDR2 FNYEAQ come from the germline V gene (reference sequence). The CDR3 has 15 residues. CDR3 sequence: CASSPTSGLQETQYF.

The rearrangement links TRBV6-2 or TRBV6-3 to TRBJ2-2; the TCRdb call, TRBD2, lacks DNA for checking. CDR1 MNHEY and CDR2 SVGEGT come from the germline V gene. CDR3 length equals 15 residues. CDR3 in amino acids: CASSQLAGVTGELFF.

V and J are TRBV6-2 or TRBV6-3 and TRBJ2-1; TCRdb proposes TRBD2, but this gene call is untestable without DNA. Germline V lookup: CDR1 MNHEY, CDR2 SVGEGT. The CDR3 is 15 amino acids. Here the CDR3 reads CASSYSVAGDNEQFF.

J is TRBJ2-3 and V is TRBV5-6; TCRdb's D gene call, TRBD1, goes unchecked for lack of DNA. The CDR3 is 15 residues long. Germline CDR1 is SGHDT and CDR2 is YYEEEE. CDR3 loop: CASSLPGPFTDTQYF.

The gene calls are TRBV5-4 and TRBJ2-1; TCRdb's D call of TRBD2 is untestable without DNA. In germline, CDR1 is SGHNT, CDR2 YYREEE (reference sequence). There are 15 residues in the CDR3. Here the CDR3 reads CASSLTSGRLNEQFF. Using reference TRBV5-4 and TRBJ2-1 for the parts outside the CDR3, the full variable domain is ETGVTQSPTHLIKTRGQQVTLRCSSQSGHNTVSWYQQALGQGPQFIFQYYREEENGRGNFPPRFSGLQFPNYSSELNVNALELDDSALYLCASSLTSGRLNEQFFGPGTRLTVL.

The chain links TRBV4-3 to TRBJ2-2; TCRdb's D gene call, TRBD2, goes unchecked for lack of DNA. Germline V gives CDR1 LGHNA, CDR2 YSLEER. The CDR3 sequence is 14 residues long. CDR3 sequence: CASSQAQRPGELFF.

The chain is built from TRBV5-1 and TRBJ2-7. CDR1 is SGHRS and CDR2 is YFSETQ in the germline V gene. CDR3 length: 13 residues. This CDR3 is CASSLAVSYEQYF.

The CDR3 is CASSPGQIYGYTF. The chain uses TRBV9 and TRBJ1-2; TCRdb selects TRBD1, and the lack of DNA leaves this call unchecked. The CDR3 consists of 13 residues. Germline V gene lookup returns CDR1 SGDLS and CDR2 YYNGEE.

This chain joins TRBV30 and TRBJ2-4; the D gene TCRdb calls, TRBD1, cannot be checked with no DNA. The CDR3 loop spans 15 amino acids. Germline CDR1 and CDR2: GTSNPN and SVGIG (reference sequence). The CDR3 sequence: CAWSVRGQGVNIQYF.

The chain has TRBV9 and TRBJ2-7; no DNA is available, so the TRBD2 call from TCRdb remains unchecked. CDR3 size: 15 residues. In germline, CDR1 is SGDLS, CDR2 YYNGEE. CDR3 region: CASSPRGGPNYEQYF. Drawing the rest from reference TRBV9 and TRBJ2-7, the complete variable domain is DSGVTQTPKHLITATGQRVTLRCSPRSGDLSVYWYQQSLDQGLQFLIQYYNGEERAKGNILERFSAQQFPDLHSELNLSSLELGDSALYFCASSPRGGPNYEQYFGPGTRLTVT.

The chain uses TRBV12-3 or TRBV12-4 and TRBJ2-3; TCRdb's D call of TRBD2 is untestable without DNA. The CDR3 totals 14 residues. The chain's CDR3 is CASLEGLVSDTQYF.

The CDR3 region is CSATGGFSSYEQYF. The chain has TRBV20-1 and TRBJ2-7; TCRdb calls TRBD1, which cannot be checked without DNA. The CDR3 runs 14 residues. Germline V gene sequence: CDR1 DFQATT, CDR2 SNEGSKA (reference sequence).

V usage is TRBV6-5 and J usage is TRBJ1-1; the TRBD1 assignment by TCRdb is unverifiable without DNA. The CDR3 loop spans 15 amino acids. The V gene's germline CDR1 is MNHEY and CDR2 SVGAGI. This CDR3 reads CASSYGTGWNTEAFF.

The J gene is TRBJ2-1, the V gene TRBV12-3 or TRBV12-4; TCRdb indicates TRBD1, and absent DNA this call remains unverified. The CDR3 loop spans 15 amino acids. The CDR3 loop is CASSLGGTANNEQFF.

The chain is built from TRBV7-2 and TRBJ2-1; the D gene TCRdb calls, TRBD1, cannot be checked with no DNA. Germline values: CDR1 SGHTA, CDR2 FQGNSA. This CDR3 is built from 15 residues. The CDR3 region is CASSPGTGRGDEQFF.

CDR3 amino acids: CASSPRRGDQPQHF. The chain uses TRBV7-9 and TRBJ1-5; TCRdb designates TRBD1, a call that cannot be tested without DNA. Germline assignment: CDR1 SEHNR and CDR2 FQNEAQ (reference sequence). The CDR3 runs to 14 residues.

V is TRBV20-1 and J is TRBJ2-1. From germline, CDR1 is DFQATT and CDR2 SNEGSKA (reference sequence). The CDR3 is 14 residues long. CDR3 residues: CSARLTNSYNEQFF.

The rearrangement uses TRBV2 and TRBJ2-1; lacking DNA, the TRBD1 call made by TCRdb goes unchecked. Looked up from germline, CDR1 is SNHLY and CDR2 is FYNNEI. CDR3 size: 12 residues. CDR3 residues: CASSAGTGEQFF.

The CDR3 region is CASSSNSPLHF. This sequence joins TRBV5-6 and TRBJ1-6. The germline CDR1 and CDR2 sequences are SGHDT and YYEEEE. CDR3 length: 11 amino acids. The variable domain in full, completed from reference TRBV5-6 and TRBJ1-6, reads DAGVTQSPTHLIKTRGQQVTLRCSPKSGHDTVSWYQQALGQGPQFIFQYYEEEERQRGNFPDRFSGHQFPNYSSELNVNALLLGDSALYLCASSSNSPLHFGNGTRLTVT.

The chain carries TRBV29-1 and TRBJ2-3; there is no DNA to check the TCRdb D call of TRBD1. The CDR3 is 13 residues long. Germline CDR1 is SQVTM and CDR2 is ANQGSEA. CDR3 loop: CSIGKGGTDTQYF.

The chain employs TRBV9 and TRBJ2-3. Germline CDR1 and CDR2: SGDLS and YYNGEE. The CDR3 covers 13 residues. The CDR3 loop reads CASSVAATDTQYF.

This chain's CDR3 is CASTITPNTGELFF. The rearrangement links TRBV5-6 to TRBJ2-2. There are 14 residues in the CDR3. The germline V gene encodes CDR1 SGHDT and CDR2 YYEEEE.

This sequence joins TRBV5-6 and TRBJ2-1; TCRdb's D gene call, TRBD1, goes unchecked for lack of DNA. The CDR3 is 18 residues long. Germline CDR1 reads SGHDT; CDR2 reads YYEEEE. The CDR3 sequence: CASSLGIRGTGGLSEQFF.

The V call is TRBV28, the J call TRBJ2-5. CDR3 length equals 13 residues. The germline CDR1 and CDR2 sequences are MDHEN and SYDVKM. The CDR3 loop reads CASSLRTAETQYF.

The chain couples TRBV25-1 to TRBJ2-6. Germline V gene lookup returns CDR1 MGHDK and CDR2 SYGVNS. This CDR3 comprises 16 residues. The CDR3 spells CASSDGSQRGANVLTF.

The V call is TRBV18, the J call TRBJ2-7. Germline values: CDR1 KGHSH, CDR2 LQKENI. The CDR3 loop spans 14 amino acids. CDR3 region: CASSPAAASYEQYF.

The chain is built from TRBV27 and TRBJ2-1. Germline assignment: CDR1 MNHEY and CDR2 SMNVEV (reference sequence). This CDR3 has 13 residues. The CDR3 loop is CASSSAIKNEQFF.